These 32 T cell receptor beta chains were all obtained from the same sample, sequenced in a study of monozygotic twins with inflammatory bowel disease. TCRdb re-called the 5' RACE reads, yielding one record per CDR3 amino acid sequence without DNA. The specimen's table records a few hundred thousand distinct CDR3 sequences. Sequenced: blood. The receptors stem from a human donor with ulcerative colitis or Crohn's disease, or a healthy co-twin of an affected twin (not recorded which).

The gene calls are TRBV20-1 and TRBJ1-5; the TCRdb call, TRBD1, lacks DNA for checking. The CDR3 loop spans 13 amino acids. Looked up from germline, CDR1 is DFQATT and CDR2 is SNEGSKA (reference sequence). CDR3: CSARTGGHQPQHF.

The genes are TRBV3-1 and TRBJ1-1. CDR1 LGHDT and CDR2 YNNKEL come from the germline V gene (reference sequence). The CDR3 length is 13 residues. CDR3: CASSQGGNTEAFF.

The chain's CDR3 is CATSDSGLAGVEQYF. The genes are TRBV24-1 and TRBJ2-7; lacking DNA, the TRBD2 call made by TCRdb goes unchecked. Germline CDR1 is KGHDR and CDR2 is SFDVKD. CDR3 length equals 15 residues.

V gene TRBV5-1 combines with J gene TRBJ2-5; TCRdb names TRBD1, which stays unverified in the absence of DNA. This CDR3 has 12 residues. Germline V gene data show CDR1 as SGHRS and CDR2 as YFSETQ. The chain's CDR3 is CASSRTRETQYF.

The chain carries TRBV4-3 and TRBJ2-2. CDR1 is LGHNA, CDR2 YSLEER, per germline. The CDR3 has 13 amino acids. CDR3 region: CASSQERSGELFF.

This chain links TRBV21-1 with TRBJ2-1; as DNA is missing, the TRBD2 call by TCRdb cannot be tested. TRBV21-1 counts as a pseudogene. This CDR3 contains 17 residues. This chain's CDR3 is CASSKALAGGQLYEQFF.

V usage is TRBV20-1 and J usage is TRBJ1-2; TCRdb names TRBD1, which stays unverified in the absence of DNA. The CDR3 contains 13 residues. CDR1 is DFQATT and CDR2 is SNEGSKA in the germline V gene (reference sequence). This CDR3 reads CSASRSRDYGYTF.

V gene TRBV5-1 combines with J gene TRBJ2-4; TCRdb's D call, TRBD1, is unchecked because there is no DNA. CDR3 length: 16 amino acids. In germline, CDR1 is SGHRS, CDR2 YFSETQ. The CDR3 loop is CASSLVPTGTTNIQYF. Variable domain in full (rest from reference TRBV5-1 and TRBJ2-4): KAGVTQTPRYLIKTRGQQVTLSCSPISGHRSVSWYQQTPGQGLQFLFEYFSETQRNKGNFPGRFSGRQFSNSRSEMNVSTLELGDSALYLCASSLVPTGTTNIQYFGAGTRLSVL.

V usage is TRBV20-1 and J usage is TRBJ2-1; absent DNA, TCRdb's TRBD1 call cannot be checked. The CDR3 is 16 residues long. Germline V gives CDR1 DFQATT, CDR2 SNEGSKA (reference sequence). The chain's CDR3 is CSASPTSRGRHNEQFF.

The chain has TRBV18 and TRBJ1-6; the TCRdb call, TRBD1, lacks DNA for checking. Germline V gives CDR1 KGHSH, CDR2 LQKENI. The CDR3 length is 15 residues. The CDR3 loop reads CASSPTREPNSPLHF.

The gene calls are TRBV28 and TRBJ2-3; TCRdb designates TRBD1, a call that cannot be tested without DNA. CDR3 size: 13 residues. Germline-derived CDR1 and CDR2 are MDHEN and SYDVKM. This CDR3 is CASSPGQSDTQYF.

The rearrangement uses TRBV7-2 and TRBJ2-1; the D gene TCRdb calls, TRBD1, cannot be checked with no DNA. CDR1 and CDR2 (germline): SGHTA, FQGNSA. The CDR3 totals 14 residues. The CDR3 protein is CASSPRGPYNEQFF.

The chain has TRBV4-1 and TRBJ2-3; the D gene TCRdb calls, TRBD2, cannot be checked with no DNA. The CDR3 extends over 16 amino acids. Germline V gene lookup returns CDR1 MGHRA and CDR2 YSYEKL. The CDR3 here is CASSQDRASSTDTQYF.

The genes are TRBV30 and TRBJ1-5. The CDR3 contains 13 residues. CDR1 and CDR2 from the germline V gene are GTSNPN and SVGIG (reference sequence). The CDR3 sequence: CAWSSQVGQPQHF.

The chain couples TRBV20-1 to TRBJ2-7. Germline CDR1 DFQATT, CDR2 SNEGSKA (reference sequence). The CDR3 is 12 amino acids. The CDR3: CSARGGPYEQYF.

The chain links TRBV2 to TRBJ1-3. The CDR3 runs 16 residues. CDR1 SNHLY and CDR2 FYNNEI come from the germline V gene. CDR3 loop: CASSERFRTSGNTIYF.

The chain uses TRBV7-2 and TRBJ2-7; with no DNA, the TCRdb D assignment of TRBD1 cannot be verified. Germline V gene lookup returns CDR1 SGHTA and CDR2 FQGNSA. The length of the CDR3 is 12 residues. The CDR3 sequence: CASSLGRQGQYF. Filled out from reference TRBV7-2 and TRBJ2-7, the complete variable domain reads GAGVSQSPSNKVTEKGKDVELRCDPISGHTALYWYRQSLGQGLEFLIYFQGNSAPDKSGLPSDRFSAERTGGSVSTLTIQRTQQEDSAVYLCASSLGRQGQYFGPGTRLTVT.

The V call is TRBV5-1, the J call TRBJ2-5; the D call of TRBD1 rests on TCRdb alone, since no DNA is present to check it. In germline, CDR1 is SGHRS, CDR2 YFSETQ. CDR3 length: 14 residues. CDR3 loop: CASRERSTEGTQYF.

The chain's CDR3 is CASSRGQGLMNTEAFF. This chain connects TRBV11-2 to TRBJ1-1; without DNA, the TCRdb call of TRBD1 cannot be checked. The CDR3 totals 16 residues. CDR1 is SGHAT and CDR2 is FQNNGV in the germline V gene.

V and J are TRBV7-9 and TRBJ2-1; TCRdb names TRBD1, which stays unverified in the absence of DNA. This CDR3 region has 15 residues. The germline V gene has CDR1 SEHNR and CDR2 FQNEAQ (reference sequence). The CDR3 sequence is CASSPSSNSYNEQFF.

The CDR3 loop reads CATSRAPPGQPNEAFF. The V and J genes are TRBV15 and TRBJ1-1; TCRdb selects TRBD1, and the lack of DNA leaves this call unchecked. CDR3 length: 16 residues. Germline values: CDR1 LNHNV, CDR2 YYDKDF (reference sequence). Based on the CDR3 plus reference TRBV15 and TRBJ1-1, the full variable domain is DAMVIQNPRYQVTQFGKPVTLSCSQTLNHNVMYWYQQKSSQAPKLLFHYYDKDFNNEADTPDNFQSRRPNTSFCFLDIRSPGLGDTAMYLCATSRAPPGQPNEAFFGQGTRLTVV.

V is TRBV12-3 or TRBV12-4 and J is TRBJ2-2; the TCRdb D gene call, TRBD1, has no DNA to confirm it. This CDR3 is built from 15 residues. CDR3 loop: CASRSGTAHTGELFF.

The chain links TRBV5-1 to TRBJ2-1. In germline, CDR1 is SGHRS, CDR2 YFSETQ. The length of the CDR3 is 16 residues. Here the CDR3 reads CASSLALGSSYNEQFF. Full variable domain (rest looked up from reference TRBV5-1 and TRBJ2-1): KAGVTQTPRYLIKTRGQQVTLSCSPISGHRSVSWYQQTPGQGLQFLFEYFSETQRNKGNFPGRFSGRQFSNSRSEMNVSTLELGDSALYLCASSLALGSSYNEQFFGPGTRLTVL.

The genes are TRBV11-2 and TRBJ2-1. The CDR3 is 14 amino acids. Germline values: CDR1 SGHAT, CDR2 FQNNGV. CDR3 residues: CASSLQSPYNEQFF.

The chain couples TRBV4-1 to TRBJ1-6. The CDR3 totals 14 residues. From germline, CDR1 is MGHRA and CDR2 YSYEKL. The CDR3 region is CASSQETLGSPLHF.

The chain is built from TRBV6-1 and TRBJ1-4; as DNA is missing, the TRBD1 call by TCRdb cannot be tested. The CDR3 is 15 residues long. Germline V lookup: CDR1 MNHNS, CDR2 SASEGT. The CDR3 here is CASSPVRSLKEKLFF.

This sequence joins TRBV4-1 and TRBJ2-5; the TCRdb D gene call, TRBD1, has no DNA to confirm it. The CDR3 has 16 residues. From germline, CDR1 is MGHRA and CDR2 YSYEKL. This CDR3 is CASSQDSPTRGETQYF.

The chain joins TRBV14 to TRBJ2-5; as DNA is missing, the TRBD1 call by TCRdb cannot be tested. Germline values: CDR1 SGHDN, CDR2 FVKESK. This CDR3 has 16 residues. The chain's CDR3 is CASSQFSRADQETQYF. The variable domain in full, with the rest retrieved from reference TRBV14 and TRBJ2-5, is EAGVTQFPSHSVIEKGQTVTLRCDPISGHDNLYWYRRVMGKEIKFLLHFVKESKQDESGMPNNRFLAERTGGTYSTLKVQPAELEDSGVYFCASSQFSRADQETQYFGPGTRLLVL.

V is TRBV24-1 and J is TRBJ2-3; the TCRdb call, TRBD1, lacks DNA for checking. Germline values: CDR1 KGHDR, CDR2 SFDVKD. This CDR3 has 16 amino acids. CDR3 in amino acids: CATSDAGTGYTDTQYF.

The rearrangement links TRBV27 to TRBJ2-2; TCRdb calls TRBD2, which cannot be checked without DNA. CDR1 is MNHEY, CDR2 SMNVEV, per germline (reference sequence). The CDR3 sequence is 16 residues long. The CDR3 protein is CASSLGASPNTGELFF.

J is TRBJ2-1 and V is TRBV9. This CDR3 comprises 17 residues. Germline-derived CDR1 and CDR2 are SGDLS and YYNGEE. This CDR3 reads CASSVATGGTSYNEQFF.

The chain combines TRBV7-2 with TRBJ1-2; TCRdb names TRBD1, which stays unverified in the absence of DNA. Germline values: CDR1 SGHTA, CDR2 FQGNSA. The CDR3 spans 17 residues. Here the CDR3 reads CASSLGGWDRANYGYTF.